This TCR beta chain appears in the sequencing data of a study of blood T cells in healthy people across ages. The length of the CDR3 is 18 residues. In the case of this clonotype: With a much larger clone just one base away, this may be a read error.

Peripheral blood was drawn, roughly 10 milliliters per donor. It was with a sample-barcoded 5' primer and a J-beta primer mix that a second PCR of roughly 7 to 12 cycles was run. MiXCR, applied by TCRdb to the 5' RACE reads, yields one record per CDR3 protein. Here the sample spans 450,000 to 600,000 distinct CDR3 sequences, about 27% being singletons. These data also formed part of another study, on T cells of mothers and their children. That report adds: There were no persistent microchimeric T cell clones detected.

What was sequenced was blood. The TCR originated in a boy aged 2 to 10 in good health. V gene TRBV12-3 or TRBV12-4 combines with J gene TRBJ2-6; TRBD1 might be the D (5 bases). As DNA, the CDR3 is TGTGCCAGCAGTTTAAAGGGCCTAGTATTCTCTGGGGCCAACGTCCCGACTTTC. Translated, it gives CASSLKGLVFSGANVPTF.